This is a list of T cell receptor beta chains from one sample in a study of T-cell reconstitution after alpha-beta-depleted transplantation in children. TCRdb redid the calling of the PCR reads with MiXCR, one entry per CDR3 protein. The sample holds approximately 50,000 distinct CDR3 sequences; around 53% are singletons and the top ten take under 40%. Here the sequenced sample was peripheral blood, taken before TCRalphabeta/CD19-depleted stem cell transplant. These receptors came from a boy in the first two years of life with SCID, due to receive a stem cell transplant. Each CDR3 is given with its conserved first and last residue. D genes are given only for firm matches. The size entry is marked missing in some rows and otherwise reads once, few, many or a size class.

clone size	V gene	J gene	D gene	CDR3 DNA	CDR3 protein
medium-sized	TRBV20-1	TRBJ2-1	TRBD1	TGCAGTGCTCGGGACAGGGATAGATACAATGAGCAGTTCTTC	CSARDRDRYNEQFF
few	TRBV4-2	TRBJ2-1	TRBD2	TGTGCCAGCAGCCAAGATTTGAGGCGGGGGGGCTACAATGAGCAGTTCTTC	CASSQDLRRGGYNEQFF
few	TRBV27	TRBJ2-7	.	TGTGCCAGCAGTTTATCTCCCGCCGGGTGGGGGTACGAGCAGTACTTC	CASSLSPAGWGYEQYF
.	TRBV7-6	TRBJ2-5	TRBD2	TGTGCCAGCAGCAAATACGACCTAGCGGGGGAGTACCAAGAGACCCAGTACTTC	CASSKYDLAGEYQETQYF
.	TRBV9	TRBJ2-3	.	TGTGCCAGCAGCGTAGGAGAGCTAGACACAGATACGCAGTATTTT	CASSVGELDTDTQYF
.	TRBV9	TRBJ1-2	.	TGTGCCAGCAGCTTGGGCCGGGGGTGGAACTATGGCTACACCTTC	CASSLGRGWNYGYTF
few	TRBV20-1	TRBJ1-5	.	TGCAGTGCTAGAGAGGCAGGGGACCAGCCCCAGCATTTT	CSAREAGDQPQHF
.	TRBV14	TRBJ2-1	.	TGTGCCAGCAGCCTGCTAGGGGGAACCTACAATGAGCAGTTCTTC	CASSLLGGTYNEQFF
.	TRBV6-5	TRBJ1-2	TRBD1	TGTGCCAGCAGTTACATTCGTGCAGGGGGCTATGGCTACACCTTC	CASSYIRAGGYGYTF
.	TRBV9	TRBJ2-7	.	TGTGCCAGCAGCGTAATCCCAGATAGGGGCGAGCAGTACTTC	CASSVIPDRGEQYF
.	TRBV20-1	TRBJ1-1	.	TGCAGTGCTAAGGCAGGGACCGCCACTGAAGCTTTCTTT	CSAKAGTATEAFF
.	TRBV6-1	TRBJ2-6	TRBD2	TGTGCCAGCAGTCCCACCGGGGGACTATGGGCCAACGTCCTGACTTTC	CASSPTGGLWANVLTF
many	TRBV6-4	TRBJ2-3	TRBD2	TGTGCCAGCAGTGACTCGGCTAGCGGGGGCACAGATACGCAGTATTTT	CASSDSASGGTDTQYF
.	TRBV19	TRBJ1-4	TRBD1	TGTGCCAGTGGGGACAGGGGGCGCAGCGAAAAACTGTTTTTT	CASGDRGRSEKLFF
.	TRBV7-9	TRBJ1-3	.	TGTGCCAGCAGCTTAGAATCTGGAGGGGCGGATGGAAACACCATATATTTT	CASSLESGGADGNTIYF
.	TRBV28	TRBJ1-1	.	TGTGCCAGATTGATGACAACGACTGAAGCTTTCTTT	CARLMTTTEAFF
.	TRBV7-2	TRBJ1-1	.	TGTGCCAGCCGGGCTGCGGGCACTGAAGCTTTCTTT	CASRAAGTEAFF
.	TRBV18	TRBJ1-2	.	TGTGCCAGCTCACCAGCCGGGATTCCCCAGGCTAACTATGGCTACACCTTC	CASSPAGIPQANYGYTF
.	TRBV4-3	TRBJ2-2	TRBD1	TGCGCCAGCAGCCCGGGGACAGCCAGGCACGGGGAGCTGTTTTTT	CASSPGTARHGELFF